Presented here are 32 T cell receptor beta chains from one specimen sequenced in a study of cytomegalovirus exposure and HLA in healthy donors. The PCR ran on 60 Vbeta and 13 Jbeta primers. Some clones are missing from TCRdb's copy, which holds only in-frame ones; the method was immunoSEQ multiplex PCR. The sample shows about 160,000 clones, around 79% of them seen only once. Sequences were obtained from PBMCs. The source of these receptors is a female donor in good health and CMV-seronegative.

The chain carries TRBV25-1 and TRBJ2-5, with D perhaps TRBD2 (7 bases). The DNA end is a closer match to TRBJ2-7, so the J assignment may be wrong. There are 16 residues in the CDR3. Germline V lookup: CDR1 MGHDK, CDR2 SYGVNS. For the CDR3, the DNA is TGTGCCAGCAGTGACGAATTAATTCGGGGGGCCCACGAGCAGTACTTC. It is translated as CASSDELIRGAHEQYF.

The chain carries TRBV15 and TRBJ1-4; TRBD1 matches at 9 bases. Germline V gene sequence: CDR1 LNHNV, CDR2 YYDKDF (reference sequence). This CDR3 has 15 amino acids. V lost 5 bases to trimming and J lost 8 bases; unmatched junction nucleotides: 9. In DNA, the CDR3 is TGTGCCACCAGCGGCCGGGGAACAGGGGGCGAAAAACTGTTTTTT. The encoded protein is CATSGRGTGGEKLFF.

This clone was detected a few times. This rearrangement joins TRBV30 to TRBJ2-7; D unclear. The CDR3 loop spans 12 amino acids. The ends were cut back, 1 base at V and 1 base at J, with 5 bases in the middle. Germline-derived CDR1 and CDR2 are GTSNPN and SVGIG (reference sequence). CDR3 protein: CAWSDSSYEQYF. CDR3 coding DNA: TGTGCCTGGAGTGATAGTTCCTACGAGCAGTACTTC.

This clone was seen once. The CDR3 DNA follows: TGTGCCAGCAGCCTTGGGGCTATAAGCTCCTACGAGCAGTACTTC. Protein product: CASSLGAISSYEQYF. The chain has TRBV4-2 and TRBJ2-7; tentatively, D is TRBD1 (5 bases). From germline, CDR1 is LGHNA and CDR2 YNFKEQ. The CDR3 contains 15 residues. V lost 4 bases to trimming and J lost 0 bases, with 13 bases between them.

This sequence joins TRBV30 and TRBJ1-2; 10 nucleotides align to TRBD1. CDR3 length: 13 amino acids. Germline V CDR1 and CDR2: GTSNPN, SVGIG (reference sequence). V lost 5 bases to trimming and J lost 4 bases; unmatched junction nucleotides: 4. DNA of the CDR3: TGTGCCTGGGGTGACAGGGGGCCCTATGGCTACACCTTC. Amino acid sequence: CAWGDRGPYGYTF.

The count of this clone is one. V and J are TRBV9 and TRBJ2-5; possibly TRBD1 for D (5 bases). The DNA matches TRBJ2-7 better at its end, which makes the J call doubtful. Per germline, CDR1 SGDLS and CDR2 YYNGEE. The CDR3 loop spans 15 amino acids. CDR3 nucleotides: TGTGCCAGCAGCCCCACGCCGGACAACTCCTACGAGCAGTACTTC. Translated, it gives CASSPTPDNSYEQYF.

The chain recombines TRBV19 with TRBJ2-7; no reliable D call. V was cut by 5 bases and J by 2 bases, with 13 bases left in between. The CDR3 sequence is 14 residues long. Germline values: CDR1 LNHDA, CDR2 SQIVND (reference sequence). CDR3 sequence: CASSWQASTYEQYF. The DNA for the CDR3 is TGTGCCAGTAGTTGGCAGGCTTCTACCTACGAGCAGTACTTC.

The chain is built from TRBV2 and TRBJ1-6, with D hard to call. In germline, CDR1 is SNHLY, CDR2 FYNNEI. The CDR3 spans 18 residues. V lost 6 bases and J 3 bases, leaving 21 bases between the germline ends. The CDR3 here is CASSRGEGGANYNSPLHF. DNA for the CDR3: TGTGCCAGCAGCCGCGGGGAAGGAGGCGCCAACTATAATTCACCCCTCCACTTT.

This chain uses TRBV4-1 with TRBJ1-3, with a tentative D call TRBD1 (5 bases). CDR1 and CDR2 (germline): MGHRA, YSYEKL. Trimming removed 1 base from V and 0 bases from J, with 13 bases in between. There are 17 residues in the CDR3. CDR3 sequence reads: CASSQVGLGASGNTIYF. CDR3 DNA: TGCGCCAGCAGCCAAGTTGGGCTTGGGGCCTCTGGAAACACCATATATTTT.

The genes are TRBV30 and TRBJ1-6, with D possibly being TRBD1 (6 bases). This CDR3 is built from 12 residues. The germline CDR1 and CDR2 sequences are GTSNPN and SVGIG (reference sequence). V dropped 2 bases and J dropped 10 bases, with 9 bases sitting between them. The chain's CDR3 is CAWSRTESPLHF. In nucleotides, the CDR3 is TGTGCCTGGAGTCGGACAGAGTCACCCCTCCACTTT.

V and J are TRBV7-3 and TRBJ2-1; 8 nucleotides match TRBD2. V trimming: 5 bases; J trimming: 7 bases; junction bases outside the gene matches: 13. Germline V gene sequence: CDR1 SGHTA, CDR2 FQGTGA. The CDR3 runs to 16 residues. The CDR3 protein is CASSPRLALEGNEQFF. CDR3 DNA: TGTGCCAGCAGCCCCCGACTAGCGCTAGAGGGGAATGAGCAGTTCTTC.

This chain connects TRBV7-9 to TRBJ1-2, with 7 bases fitting TRBD1. V shed 5 bases and J 7 bases; nucleotides not matched to a gene: 7. The CDR3 loop spans 13 amino acids. Germline CDR1 and CDR2: SEHNR and FQNEAQ (reference sequence). CDR3 DNA sequence: TGTGCCAGCAGCCCCCTAGGGGGCATTGGCTACACCTTC. Protein sequence: CASSPLGGIGYTF.

Here the CDR3 DNA reads TGTGCCAGCAGTCCTCCGGGACAGGGGCCCCCCTACGAGCAGTACTTC. Amino acids: CASSPPGQGPPYEQYF. V gene TRBV27 combines with J gene TRBJ2-7, with 10 bases aligning to TRBD1. The germline V gene encodes CDR1 MNHEY and CDR2 SMNVEV (reference sequence). V lost 5 bases, J lost 2 bases, and 9 bases stayed unmatched. The CDR3 length is 16 residues.

This clone showed up just a few times. The V call is TRBV11-2, the J call TRBJ1-2; D gene uncertain. Per germline, CDR1 SGHAT and CDR2 FQNNGV. The CDR3 consists of 12 residues. Deletions cut 3 bases from V and 5 bases from J, with 7 bases between. This chain's CDR3 is CASSLRSYGYTF. CDR3 DNA sequence: TGTGCCAGCAGCTTGCGGTCTTATGGCTACACCTTC.

V and J are TRBV19 and TRBJ2-7; 13 bases align to TRBD2. The CDR3 runs to 19 residues. The junction had 9 bases not matched to a gene; V was cut back by 1 base and J by 0 bases. The germline CDR1 and CDR2 sequences are LNHDA and SQIVND (reference sequence). The CDR3 region has the DNA TGTGCCAGTAGTATAGCAGGACTAGCGGGAGAAGGAAGCTCCTACGAGCAGTACTTC. This codes for CASSIAGLAGEGSSYEQYF.

This chain links TRBV5-1 with TRBJ2-3; no definite D call. Germline lookup yields CDR1 SGHRS and CDR2 YFSETQ. The V and J ends lost 3 bases and 9 bases respectively, with 23 bases between them. This CDR3 has 16 amino acids. CDR3 loop: CASSSQLSPSWVTQYF. The CDR3 coding sequence is TGCGCCAGCAGCTCACAACTATCCCCATCATGGGTCACGCAGTATTTT.

The chain has TRBV28 and TRBJ2-1; D may be TRBD2 (5 bases). The CDR3 consists of 14 residues. Trimming removed 2 bases at V and 9 bases at J, with 14 bases between. Germline V gives CDR1 MDHEN, CDR2 SYDVKM. As DNA, the CDR3 is TGTGCCAGCAGTTTAACCCCCGGGAAGGGTGAGCAGTTCTTC. Translating gives CASSLTPGKGEQFF. Looking up the rest from reference TRBV28 and TRBJ2-1 gives the full variable domain: DVKVTQSSRYLVKRTGEKVFLECVQDMDHENMFWYRQDPGLGLRLIYFSYDVKMKEKGDIPEGYSVSREKKERFSLILESASTNQTSMYLCASSLTPGKGEQFFGPGTRLTVL.

This clone was detected a few times. The chain has TRBV30 and TRBJ2-5; the D is unclear. V lost 2 bases and J 4 bases, leaving 8 bases between the germline ends. Germline assignment: CDR1 GTSNPN and CDR2 SVGIG (reference sequence). The CDR3 is 12 amino acids. CDR3: CAWSPPGETQYF. DNA of the CDR3: TGTGCCTGGAGTCCACCGGGAGAGACCCAGTACTTC.

V gene TRBV7-9 combines with J gene TRBJ1-2, with 8 bases identical to TRBD1. V shed 7 bases, J shed 6 bases, and the junction held 7 bases outside the gene matches. CDR3 length equals 13 residues. CDR1 is SEHNR and CDR2 is FQNEAQ in the germline V gene (reference sequence). The CDR3 DNA follows: TGTGCCAGCACCTTGTTGACAGGGGATGGCTACACCTTC. This translates into CASTLLTGDGYTF. The complete variable domain, with remaining parts taken from reference TRBV7-9 and TRBJ1-2, reads DTGVSQNPRHKITKRGQNVTFRCDPISEHNRLYWYRQTLGQGPEFLTYFQNEAQLEKSRLLSDRFSAERPKGSFSTLEIQRTEQGDSAMYLCASTLLTGDGYTFGSGTRLTVV.

The chain recombines TRBV4-1 with TRBJ1-3; D not certain. Germline V gene data show CDR1 as MGHRA and CDR2 as YSYEKL. V lost 4 bases, J lost 0 bases, and 10 bases lay in between. This CDR3 contains 15 residues. In DNA form, the CDR3 reads TGCGCCAGCAGCCCGATCGAGGTCTCTGGAAACACCATATATTTT. Its protein product is CASSPIEVSGNTIYF.

This sequence joins TRBV4-3 and TRBJ1-2; D is unclear. The V and J ends lost 0 bases and 4 bases respectively, with 12 bases between them. CDR1 is LGHNA, CDR2 YSLEER, per germline. CDR3 length: 15 amino acids. CDR3 bases: TGCGCCAGCAGCCAAGACCCCGGACGGGGCTATGGCTACACCTTC. It encodes CASSQDPGRGYGYTF.

This clone was observed a handful of times. The chain is built from TRBV7-8 and TRBJ2-3; TRBD1 might be the D (6 bases). This CDR3 contains 15 residues. Looked up from germline, CDR1 is SGHVS and CDR2 is FQNEAQ. With 0 bases removed from V and 7 bases from J, the gap between germline ends came to 14 bases. DNA of the CDR3: TGTGCCAGCAGCTTAGCGATACAGGGTCTGCATACGCAGTATTTT. This encodes CASSLAIQGLHTQYF.

The chain is built from TRBV10-3 and TRBJ1-1; 8 nucleotides align to TRBD1. Germline CDR1 reads ENHRY; CDR2 reads SYGVKD. The CDR3 covers 13 residues. V gave up 6 bases and J gave up 5 bases; unmatched junction bases: 5. DNA for the CDR3: TGTGCCATCAGGAAGACAGGGGAGACTGAAGCTTTCTTT. Translation gives CAIRKTGETEAFF.

This chain connects TRBV30 to TRBJ2-3; D gene uncertain. From germline, CDR1 is GTSNPN and CDR2 SVGIG (reference sequence). This CDR3 is built from 17 residues. V dropped 1 base and J dropped 0 bases, with 17 bases sitting between them. This CDR3 reads CAWSALFRGTSTDTQYF. CDR3 nucleotide sequence: TGTGCCTGGAGTGCCCTGTTTCGCGGTACTAGCACAGATACGCAGTATTTT.

This rearrangement joins TRBV4-3 to TRBJ2-7, with D maybe TRBD2 (6 bases). V was cut by 3 bases and J by 1 base, with 13 bases left in between. Germline lookup yields CDR1 LGHNA and CDR2 YSLEER. The CDR3 extends over 15 amino acids. The CDR3 loop reads CASSHRQEGSYEQYF. CDR3 bases: TGCGCCAGCAGCCACCGGCAGGAGGGGTCCTACGAGCAGTACTTC.

This clone has just a few counts. The chain links TRBV27 to TRBJ2-2; TRBD1 agrees at 7 bases. V was pared by 2 bases and J by 3 bases, with 9 bases of the junction left unmatched. Per germline, CDR1 MNHEY and CDR2 SMNVEV (reference sequence). The CDR3 totals 17 residues. The CDR3 sequence is CASSLGSGQRHTGELFF. DNA of the CDR3: TGTGCCAGCAGTTTAGGATCGGGACAGAGACACACCGGGGAGCTGTTTTTT.

CDR3 residues: CASSPGDQGEQYF. DNA for the CDR3: TGTGCCAGCTCACCGGGAGACCAAGGCGAGCAGTACTTC. The chain links TRBV18 to TRBJ2-7; a weak D match, TRBD2 (5 bases). From germline, CDR1 is KGHSH and CDR2 LQKENI. This CDR3 has 13 amino acids. Trimming removed 3 bases at V and 6 bases at J, with 12 bases between.

This clone has only a few counts. This sequence joins TRBV19 and TRBJ1-5; 9 nucleotides line up with TRBD1. This CDR3 region has 16 residues. V was clipped by 5 bases and J by 1 base; unmatched bases: 6. The germline CDR1 and CDR2 sequences are LNHDA and SQIVND (reference sequence). The CDR3: CASSRRQGVSNQPQHF. The CDR3 bases are TGTGCCAGTAGTCGCAGACAGGGGGTGAGCAATCAGCCCCAGCATTTT.

The table lists this clone with a count of one. The chain joins TRBV27 to TRBJ2-5; TRBD1 might be the D (5 bases). CDR1 and CDR2 (germline): MNHEY, SMNVEV (reference sequence). Between the trimmed V and J ends, which lost 6 bases and 2 bases, there was a span of 16 bases. The CDR3 is 15 residues long. CDR3 sequence reads: CASRRIGEIQETQYF. The CDR3 bases are TGTGCCAGCAGACGAATAGGGGAAATACAAGAGACCCAGTACTTC.

This chain uses TRBV19 with TRBJ2-4; D is perhaps TRBD1 (5 bases). The CDR3 is made up of 14 amino acids. V shed 3 bases and J shed 5 bases, with 11 bases lying between them. Per germline, CDR1 LNHDA and CDR2 SQIVND (reference sequence). CDR3 coding DNA: TGTGCCAGTAGTATGGGGATCAGGGAAAACATTCAGTACTTC. It encodes CASSMGIRENIQYF.

The V call is TRBV27, the J call TRBJ1-1, with TRBD1 matching over 7 bases. The CDR3 covers 15 residues. Per germline, CDR1 MNHEY and CDR2 SMNVEV (reference sequence). Losses at the gene ends were 3 bases for V and 5 bases for J; bases not matched to a gene: 9. The CDR3 DNA is TGTGCCAGCAGTTTCTACCAGGGGGAGTTTACTGAAGCTTTCTTT. Translating gives CASSFYQGEFTEAFF.

The CDR3 spells CASSKRLAGGPSSGANVLTF. CDR3 DNA: TGTGCCAGCAGCAAACGCCTAGCGGGAGGGCCGAGCTCCGGGGCCAACGTCCTGACTTTC. V gene TRBV21-1 combines with J gene TRBJ2-6; the DNA was not used to check the table's D call, TRBD2. TRBV21-1 is assigned pseudogene status. The CDR3 covers 20 residues.